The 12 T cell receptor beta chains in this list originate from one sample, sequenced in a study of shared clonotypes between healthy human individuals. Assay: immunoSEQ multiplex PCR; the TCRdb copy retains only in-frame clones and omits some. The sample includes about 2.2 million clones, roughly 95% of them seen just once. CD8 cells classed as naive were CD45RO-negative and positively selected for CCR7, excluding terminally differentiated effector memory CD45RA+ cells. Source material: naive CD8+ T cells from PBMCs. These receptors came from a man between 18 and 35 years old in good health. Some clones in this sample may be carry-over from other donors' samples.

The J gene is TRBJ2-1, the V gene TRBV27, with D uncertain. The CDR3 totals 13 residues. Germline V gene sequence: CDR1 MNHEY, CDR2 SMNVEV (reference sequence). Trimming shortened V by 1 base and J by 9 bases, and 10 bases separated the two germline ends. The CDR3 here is CASSLFRLSEQFF. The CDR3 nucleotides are TGTGCCAGCAGTTTATTTCGACTCTCTGAGCAGTTCTTC.

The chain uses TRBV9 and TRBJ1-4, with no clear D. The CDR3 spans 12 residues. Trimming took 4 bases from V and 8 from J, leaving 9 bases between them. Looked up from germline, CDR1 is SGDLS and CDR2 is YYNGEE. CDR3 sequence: CASSPNGEKLFF. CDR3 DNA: TGTGCCAGCAGCCCCAACGGGGAAAAACTGTTTTTT.

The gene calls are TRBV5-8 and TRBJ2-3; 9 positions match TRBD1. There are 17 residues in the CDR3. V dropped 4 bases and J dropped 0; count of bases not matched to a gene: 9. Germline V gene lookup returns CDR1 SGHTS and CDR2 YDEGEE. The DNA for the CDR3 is TGTGCCAGCAGCGGCGGACAGGGGCGATATAGCACAGATACGCAGTATTTT. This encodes CASSGGQGRYSTDTQYF.

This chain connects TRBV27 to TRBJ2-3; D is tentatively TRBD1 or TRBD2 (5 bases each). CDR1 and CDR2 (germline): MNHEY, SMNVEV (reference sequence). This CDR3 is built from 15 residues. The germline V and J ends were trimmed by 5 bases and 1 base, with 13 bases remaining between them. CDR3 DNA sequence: TGTGCCAGCAGTCTCAGGGAGTCACGCACAGATACGCAGTATTTT. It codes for CASSLRESRTDTQYF.

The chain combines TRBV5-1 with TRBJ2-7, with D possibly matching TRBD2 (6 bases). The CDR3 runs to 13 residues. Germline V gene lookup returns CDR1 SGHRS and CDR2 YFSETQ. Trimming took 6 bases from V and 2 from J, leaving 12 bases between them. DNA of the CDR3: TGCGCCAGCAAAAGTGGAGGGACCTACGAGCAGTACTTC. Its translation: CASKSGGTYEQYF.

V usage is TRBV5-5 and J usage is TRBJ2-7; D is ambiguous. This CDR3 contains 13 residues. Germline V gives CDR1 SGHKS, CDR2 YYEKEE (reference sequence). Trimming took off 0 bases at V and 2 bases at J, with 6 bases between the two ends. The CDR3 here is CASSLARTYEQYF. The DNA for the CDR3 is TGTGCCAGCAGCTTGGCACGTACCTACGAGCAGTACTTC.

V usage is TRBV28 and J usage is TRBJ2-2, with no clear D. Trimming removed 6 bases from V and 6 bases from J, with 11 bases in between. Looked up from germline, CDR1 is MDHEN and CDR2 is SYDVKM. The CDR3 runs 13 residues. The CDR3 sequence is CASRKLGPGELFF. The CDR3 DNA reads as TGTGCCAGCAGAAAACTTGGGCCCGGGGAGCTGTTTTTT.

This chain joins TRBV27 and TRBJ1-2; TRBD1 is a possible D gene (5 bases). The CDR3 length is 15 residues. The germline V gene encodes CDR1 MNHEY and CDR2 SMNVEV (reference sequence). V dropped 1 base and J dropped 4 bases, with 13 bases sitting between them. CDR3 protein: CASSLFAGTLYGYTF. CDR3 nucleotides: TGTGCCAGCAGTTTATTTGCCGGGACTCTCTATGGCTACACCTTC.

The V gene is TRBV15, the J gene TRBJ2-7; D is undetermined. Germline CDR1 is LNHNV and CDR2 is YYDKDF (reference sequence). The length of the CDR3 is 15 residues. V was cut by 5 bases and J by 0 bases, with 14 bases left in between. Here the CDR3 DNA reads TGTGCCACCAGCCCAGTAGGGCTGACCTCCTACGAGCAGTACTTC. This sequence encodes CATSPVGLTSYEQYF. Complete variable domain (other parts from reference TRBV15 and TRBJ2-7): DAMVIQNPRYQVTQFGKPVTLSCSQTLNHNVMYWYQQKSSQAPKLLFHYYDKDFNNEADTPDNFQSRRPNTSFCFLDIRSPGLGDTAMYLCATSPVGLTSYEQYFGPGTRLTVT.

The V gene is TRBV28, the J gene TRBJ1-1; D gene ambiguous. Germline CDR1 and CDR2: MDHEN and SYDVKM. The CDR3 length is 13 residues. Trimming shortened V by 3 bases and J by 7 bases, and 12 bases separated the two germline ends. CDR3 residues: CASSFGELGEAFF. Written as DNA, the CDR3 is TGTGCCAGCAGTTTCGGGGAGCTGGGTGAAGCTTTCTTT. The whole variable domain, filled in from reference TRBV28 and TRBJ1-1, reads DVKVTQSSRYLVKRTGEKVFLECVQDMDHENMFWYRQDPGLGLRLIYFSYDVKMKEKGDIPEGYSVSREKKERFSLILESASTNQTSMYLCASSFGELGEAFFGQGTRLTVV.

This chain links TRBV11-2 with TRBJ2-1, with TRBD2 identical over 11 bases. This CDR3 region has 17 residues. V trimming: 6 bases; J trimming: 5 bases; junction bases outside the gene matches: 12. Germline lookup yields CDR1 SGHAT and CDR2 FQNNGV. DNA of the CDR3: TGTGCCAGCAGATATATAGCGGGAGGGCCTCTAGACAATGAGCAGTTCTTC. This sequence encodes CASRYIAGGPLDNEQFF.

CDR3 nucleotide sequence: TGTGCCAGTAGTATCGGGGACAGGGGGGACGAGCAGTACTTC. Translation gives CASSIGDRGDEQYF. The V call is TRBV19, the J call TRBJ2-7; 11 bases align to TRBD1. The germline gives CDR1 LNHDA, CDR2 SQIVND (reference sequence). Trimming at V came to 3 bases and at J to 5 bases, leaving 3 bases not matched to a gene. This CDR3 is 14 amino acids long.